These 18 T cell receptor beta chains share one sample of origin, sequenced in a study of T-cell memory formation after mild COVID-19. TCRdb processed the 5' RACE reads anew with MiXCR; each CDR3 protein has one entry. The sample carries 150,000 or so distinct CDR3 sequences, roughly 15% recorded once. The sequencing input was PBMCs or a T cell subset sorted from them (not recorded which). These receptor sequences come from an adult woman who had mild COVID-19 (a few samples of this study predate the infection). Cell type and time point are not known.

This chain uses TRBV5-5 with TRBJ1-4; 12 bases are a match to TRBD1. The CDR3 is 16 amino acids. Trimming cost V 5 bases and J 4 bases; bases outside gene matches: 6. CDR1 and CDR2 from the germline V gene are SGHKS and YYEKEE (reference sequence). The CDR3: CASRTGQGANNEKLFF. In DNA form, the CDR3 reads TGTGCCAGCAGAACGGGACAGGGGGCAAATAATGAAAAACTGTTTTTT.

This chain uses TRBV3-1 with TRBJ1-3; D may be TRBD1 (5 bases). This CDR3 region has 15 residues. Germline values: CDR1 LGHDT, CDR2 YNNKEL (reference sequence). Trimming shortened V by 2 bases and J by 4 bases, and 12 bases separated the two germline ends. This CDR3 is CASSQTGTVGNTIYF. The DNA of the CDR3 is TGTGCCAGCAGCCAAACAGGAACGGTAGGAAACACCATATATTTT. The entire variable domain, with the rest obtained from reference TRBV3-1 and TRBJ1-3, is as follows: DTAVSQTPKYLVTQMGNDKSIKCEQNLGHDTMYWYKQDSKKFLKIMFSYNNKELIINETVPNRFSPKSPDKAHLNLHINSLELGDSAVYFCASSQTGTVGNTIYFGEGSWLTVV.

There are a few counts of this clonotype. The V gene is TRBV25-1, the J gene TRBJ2-7; D might be TRBD1 or TRBD2, each matching 7 bases. The CDR3 runs 13 residues. The V end lost 6 bases, the J end lost 5 bases, and 14 bases lay between the germline ends. Germline CDR1 reads MGHDK; CDR2 reads SYGVNS. This CDR3 is CASRPGGVHEQYF. The CDR3 DNA follows: TGTGCCAGCAGGCCAGGGGGGGTCCACGAGCAGTACTTC.

The chain is built from TRBV19 and TRBJ2-7; D possibly corresponds to TRBD2 (5 bases). Trimming took 1 base from V and 2 from J, leaving 12 bases between them. The CDR3 is made up of 15 amino acids. Germline V gene sequence: CDR1 LNHDA, CDR2 SQIVND (reference sequence). This chain's CDR3 is CASSIVEGSAYEQYF. CDR3 bases: TGTGCCAGTAGTATAGTTGAGGGTAGTGCCTACGAGCAGTACTTC.

The chain couples TRBV20-1 to TRBJ1-4; D gene uncertain. Trimming took 3 bases from V and 8 from J, leaving 10 bases between them. The CDR3 has 12 residues. Germline values: CDR1 DFQATT, CDR2 SNEGSKA (reference sequence). CDR3 amino acids: CSASLAGEKLFF. The CDR3 DNA reads as TGCAGTGCTAGCCTTGCCGGGGAAAAACTGTTTTTT.

V gene TRBV7-9 combines with J gene TRBJ2-7; D is unresolved. V was cut by 5 bases and J by 6 bases, with 11 bases left in between. Germline CDR1 and CDR2: SEHNR and FQNEAQ (reference sequence). This CDR3 contains 12 residues. CDR3 in amino acids: CASSQYPSEQYF. The CDR3 DNA reads TGTGCCAGCAGCCAGTACCCCAGCGAGCAGTACTTC.

V gene TRBV4-1 combines with J gene TRBJ2-2; 7 bases line up with TRBD2. J was trimmed by 7 bases and V by 6 bases; bases with no gene match: 14. The germline V gene encodes CDR1 MGHRA and CDR2 YSYEKL. The CDR3 extends over 16 amino acids. CDR3: CASRQLGGGRVGELFF. CDR3 DNA: TGCGCCAGCAGACAGCTCGGCGGGGGTAGGGTCGGGGAGCTGTTTTTT.

The genes are TRBV19 and TRBJ2-7; D ambiguous. The CDR3 length is 14 residues. Germline V gives CDR1 LNHDA, CDR2 SQIVND (reference sequence). V shed 3 bases and J shed 0 bases, with 9 bases lying between them. CDR3 region: CASSMMRSSYEQYF. The CDR3 DNA is TGTGCCAGTAGTATGATGAGGAGCTCCTACGAGCAGTACTTC.

This chain links TRBV7-3 with TRBJ2-2; tentative D call: TRBD1 (6 bases). In germline, CDR1 is SGHTA, CDR2 FQGTGA. Trimming stripped 5 bases from V and 8 bases from J, with 12 bases between. The CDR3 runs 13 residues. The CDR3 here is CASSPARGGELFF. The CDR3 bases are TGTGCCAGCAGCCCCGCCAGGGGAGGGGAGCTGTTTTTT.

A few counts support this clonotype. The V call is TRBV18, the J call TRBJ2-7; a possible D gene is TRBD1 (6 bases). The CDR3 runs to 12 residues. Germline V CDR1 and CDR2: KGHSH, LQKENI. Trimming took off 5 bases at V and 5 bases at J, with 10 bases between the two ends. The CDR3 spells CASSKNRDEQYF. CDR3 nucleotides: TGTGCCAGCTCAAAAAACAGGGACGAGCAGTACTTC.

This clonotype was counted many times. J is TRBJ2-5 and V is TRBV5-1, with TRBD2 as a possible D gene (5 bases). V lost 0 bases and J lost 3, with 15 bases in between. Germline CDR1 is SGHRS and CDR2 is YFSETQ. There are 16 residues in the CDR3. The CDR3, as DNA: TGCGCCAGCAGCTTGGGCACTAGTGGGGTTAAAGAGACCCAGTACTTC. Its protein product is CASSLGTSGVKETQYF.

The DNA for the CDR3 is TGTGCCAGCAGTTTGCGTAATAGCAATCAGCCCCAGCATTTT. Amino acid sequence: CASSLRNSNQPQHF. The rearrangement links TRBV6-2 or TRBV6-3 to TRBJ1-5; D remains unclear. CDR3 size: 14 residues. V dropped 4 bases and J dropped 0 bases, with 7 bases sitting between them. Germline-derived CDR1 and CDR2 are MNHEY and SVGEGT.

This clonotype was seen at least ten times. The chain carries TRBV6-6 and TRBJ2-1; tentatively, D is TRBD2 (6 bases). Germline lookup yields CDR1 MNHNY and CDR2 SVGAGI (reference sequence). This CDR3 is built from 14 residues. The V gene lost 6 bases and the J gene lost 7 bases, with 16 bases spanning the gap. CDR3 loop: CASSHASGENEQFF. CDR3 coding DNA: TGTGCCAGCAGCCACGCTTCGGGGGAGAATGAGCAGTTCTTC.

The V call is TRBV6-5, the J call TRBJ2-1; 7 nucleotides agree with TRBD2. The CDR3 consists of 14 residues. Germline loops: CDR1 MNHEY, CDR2 SVGAGI. V shed 2 bases, J shed 6 bases, and the junction held 4 bases outside the gene matches. The CDR3 DNA follows: TGTGCCAGCAGTTACAGCGGGGCGGCCAATGAGCAGTTCTTC. Residues: CASSYSGAANEQFF.

This clonotype was observed a few times. V is TRBV6-1 and J is TRBJ1-3; D unclear. There are 14 residues in the CDR3. The V end was cut by 8 bases, the J end by 0 bases, with 11 bases between. Germline values: CDR1 MNHNS, CDR2 SASEGT. In nucleotides, the CDR3 is TGTGCCAGCCTCACAGTTTTCTCTGGAAACACCATATATTTT. It codes for CASLTVFSGNTIYF.

The chain uses TRBV24-1 and TRBJ1-2; tentatively, D is TRBD1 (6 bases). Germline V gene sequence: CDR1 KGHDR, CDR2 SFDVKD. V was cut by 5 bases and J by 4 bases, with 10 bases left in between. CDR3 length equals 13 residues. CDR3: CATSGGQFYGYTF. CDR3 in DNA: TGTGCCACCAGTGGAGGACAGTTCTATGGCTACACCTTC.

The CDR3 nucleotides are TGTGCCAGCAGTTATAGGAGGGGAGAGACCCAGTACTTC. Protein product: CASSYRRGETQYF. The V and J genes are TRBV6-6 and TRBJ2-5, with D possibly matching TRBD2 (6 bases). Trimming cost V 3 bases and J 4 bases, with 9 bases left between them. The CDR3 has 13 amino acids. The germline V gene has CDR1 MNHNY and CDR2 SVGAGI (reference sequence).

This clonotype was picked up a small number of times. The chain links TRBV3-1 to TRBJ2-1, with D maybe TRBD2 (5 bases). Trimming left V 8 bases short and J 5 bases short, with 16 bases between. The CDR3 loop spans 14 amino acids. CDR1 and CDR2 (germline): LGHDT, YNNKEL (reference sequence). The CDR3 DNA reads as TGTGCCAGCCGGGAACGGGGAACCAACAATGAGCAGTTCTTC. This encodes CASRERGTNNEQFF.